This T cell receptor beta chain was found in a study of blood T cell repertoires in COVID-19. Study summary: The samples span acute and convalescent COVID-19 from the United States, Italy and Spain.

Original analysis: Reference gene primer amplification gave estimated nucleated cell counts. The table came from immunoSEQ multiplex PCR; TCRdb's copy has only in-frame clones and leaves some out. The D gene and trimming were derived from the DNA, and the V and J assignments and clone size from that table. The sample yields 35,000 to 55,000 clones, around 86% seen once. This clone showed up just once. Losses at the gene ends were 0 bases for V and 6 bases for J; bases not matched to a gene: 13. CDR3 size: 18 residues. Per germline, CDR1 MGHRA and CDR2 YSYEKL. This sequence joins TRBV4-1 and TRBJ1-4; 7 nucleotides match TRBD1. Sequencing was done on a sample of peripheral blood. The sequence was obtained from a man in his 60s with active COVID-19. CDR3 in DNA: TGCGCCAGCAGCCAAGAAAGGCGAGGGGGCCCCGTTGATGAAAAACTGTTTTTT. This encodes CASSQERRGGPVDEKLFF.